The 2 T cell receptor beta chains presented below share a single source sample, sequenced in a study of shared clonotypes between healthy human individuals. Clones were sequenced by immunoSEQ multiplex PCR, and TCRdb holds only the in-frame ones, with some missing. The data hold about 2.4 million clones, with roughly 93% observed a single time. Specimen: naive CD4+ T cells from PBMCs. Documented subset: CD45RA+ positively selected. Receptor source: a young man in good health. Some clones in this sample may be carry-over from other donors' samples.

The chain couples TRBV28 to TRBJ1-1; the match to TRBD1 covers 11 bases. This CDR3 has 15 amino acids. V shed 3 bases and J 3 bases; nucleotides not matched to a gene: 3. CDR1 is MDHEN and CDR2 is SYDVKM in the germline V gene. In DNA form, the CDR3 reads TGTGCCAGCAGTTTCGGGACAGGGGGGTACACTGAAGCTTTCTTT. It codes for CASSFGTGGYTEAFF.

V gene TRBV19 combines with J gene TRBJ2-1; 9 bases are a match to TRBD2. Germline CDR1 LNHDA, CDR2 SQIVND (reference sequence). V was clipped by 4 bases and J by 6 bases; unmatched bases: 7. There are 15 residues in the CDR3. CDR3 in amino acids: CASSTPSGTSNEQFF. CDR3 sequence (DNA): TGTGCCAGTAGTACCCCTAGCGGGACCAGCAATGAGCAGTTCTTC.